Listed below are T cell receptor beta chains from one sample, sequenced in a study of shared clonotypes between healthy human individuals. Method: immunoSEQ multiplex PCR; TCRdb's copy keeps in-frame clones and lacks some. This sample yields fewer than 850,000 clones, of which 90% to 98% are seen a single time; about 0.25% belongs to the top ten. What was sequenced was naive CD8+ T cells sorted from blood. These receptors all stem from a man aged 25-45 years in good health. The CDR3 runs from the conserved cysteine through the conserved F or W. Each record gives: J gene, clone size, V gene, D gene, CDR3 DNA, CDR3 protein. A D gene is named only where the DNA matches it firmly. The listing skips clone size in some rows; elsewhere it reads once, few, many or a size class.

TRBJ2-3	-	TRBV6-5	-	TGTGCCAGCAGCTGGACCTACAGCACAGATACGCAGTATTTT	CASSWTYSTDTQYF
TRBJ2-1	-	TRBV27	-	TGTGCCAGCAGTTTGGGATCCACCTACAATGAGCAGTTCTTC	CASSLGSTYNEQFF
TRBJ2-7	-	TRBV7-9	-	TGTGCCAGCAGCCAGTCCCGGTCCGGGAGCTACGAGCAGTACTTC	CASSQSRSGSYEQYF
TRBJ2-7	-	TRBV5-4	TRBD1	TGTGCCAGCAGCTTGGGACAGGGTGGCTACGAGCAGTACTTC	CASSLGQGGYEQYF
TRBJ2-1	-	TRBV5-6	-	TGTGCCAGCAGCCCACCGGGGTACAATGAGCAGTTCTTC	CASSPPGYNEQFF
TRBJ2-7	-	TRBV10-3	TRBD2	TGTGCCATCAGTGAGTCGACTAGCGGGAGACCCTACGAGCAGTACTTC	CAISESTSGRPYEQYF
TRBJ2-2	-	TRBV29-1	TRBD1	TGCTCGGGGACAGGGTTAGCCGGGGAGCTGTTTTTT	CSGTGLAGELFF
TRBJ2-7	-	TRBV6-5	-	TGTGCCAGCGGAGACACTGACTACGAGCAGTACTTC	CASGDTDYEQYF
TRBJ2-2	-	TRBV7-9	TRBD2	TGTGCCAGCAGCTCCCACCGGGGCGGGAGGGTCGCCGGGGAGCTGTTTTTT	CASSSHRGGRVAGELFF
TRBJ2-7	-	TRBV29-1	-	TGCAGCGTTGGAGACAGACGTTTCCACGAGCAGTACTTC	CSVGDRRFHEQYF
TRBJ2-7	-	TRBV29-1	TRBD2	TGCAGCATTTCCGGGAGTTTAGCGGGCGGTCCCTACGAGCAGTACTTC	CSISGSLAGGPYEQYF
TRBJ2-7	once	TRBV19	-	TGTGCCAGTAGCCCTTGGGAAGGTGAGCAGTACTTC	CASSPWEGEQYF
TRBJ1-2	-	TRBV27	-	TGTGCCAGCAGTTCCTGGGTGTCTAACTATGGCTACACCTTC	CASSSWVSNYGYTF
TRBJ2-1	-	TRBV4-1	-	TGCGCCAGCAGTACTAGCTCCTACAATGAGCAGTTCTTC	CASSTSSYNEQFF
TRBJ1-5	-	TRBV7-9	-	TGTGCCAGCAGCTTAGTAGGGGGGGATCAGCCCCAGCATTTT	CASSLVGGDQPQHF
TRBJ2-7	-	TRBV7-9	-	TGTGCCAGCGCGGACGTTACTGTGTACGAGCAGTACTTC	CASADVTVYEQYF
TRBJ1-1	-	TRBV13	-	TGTGCCAGCACCACAGGGAAGAACACTGAAGCTTTCTTT	CASTTGKNTEAFF
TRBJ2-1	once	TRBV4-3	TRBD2	TGCGCCAGCAGCACAATCCCCCCGGGACTAGCGGGCTACAATGAGCAGTTCTTC	CASSTIPPGLAGYNEQFF
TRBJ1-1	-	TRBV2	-	TGTGCCACCAAGCCGTTCCCCACTGAAGCTTTCTTT	CATKPFPTEAFF
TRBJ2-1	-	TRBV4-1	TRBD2	TGCGCCAGCAGCCAAGTTGGGGGACTAGCAGGAATAGTCTACAATGAGCAGTTCTTC	CASSQVGGLAGIVYNEQFF
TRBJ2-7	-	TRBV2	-	TGTGCCAGCAGTGAAGCTTTCAGGAACTCCTACGAGCAGTACTTC	CASSEAFRNSYEQYF
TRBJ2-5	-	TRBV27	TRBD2	TGTGCCAGCAGTTCTTCCGGGACTAGTGGCGAGACCCAGTACTTC	CASSSSGTSGETQYF
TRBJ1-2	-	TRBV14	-	TGTGCCAGCAGCTCCCATAGTCTAAACTATGGCTACACCTTC	CASSSHSLNYGYTF
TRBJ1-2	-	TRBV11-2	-	TGTGCCAGCAGCTTCCGTGGACGCCGGGGGCTCGATGGCTACACCTTC	CASSFRGRRGLDGYTF
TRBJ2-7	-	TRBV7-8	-	TGTGCCAGCAGCGAGAGATGGGGCTTCTACGAGCAGTACTTC	CASSERWGFYEQYF
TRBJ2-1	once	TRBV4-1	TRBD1	TGCGCCAGCAGCCAACGGGACAGCTCCTACAATGAGCAGTTCTTC	CASSQRDSSYNEQFF
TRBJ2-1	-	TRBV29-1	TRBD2	TGCAGCGTTACCTCCGGGCTAGCGGAGAACAATGAGCAGTTCTTC	CSVTSGLAENNEQFF
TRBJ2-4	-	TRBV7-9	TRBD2	TGTGCCAGCAGCTTAGTACTAGCGGGAGGGAAAAACATTCAGTACTTC	CASSLVLAGGKNIQYF
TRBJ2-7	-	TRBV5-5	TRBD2	TGTGCCAGCAGCTTGGTTGGGGAGGGCTACGAGCAGTACTTC	CASSLVGEGYEQYF
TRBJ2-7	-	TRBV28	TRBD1	TGTGCCAGCACTCACTCATCCGGACAGGGTGACGAGCAGTACTTC	CASTHSSGQGDEQYF
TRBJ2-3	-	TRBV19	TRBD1	TGTGCCAGTAGTTTAGCAGGGGGTTACACAGATACGCAGTATTTT	CASSLAGGYTDTQYF
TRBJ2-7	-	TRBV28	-	TGTGCCAGCAGTTTGCCAGATCCTATAAGTGAGCAGTACTTC	CASSLPDPISEQYF
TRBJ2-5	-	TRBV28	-	TGTGCCAGCAGTTTAGGTCGACAGCACCAAGAGACCCAGTACTTC	CASSLGRQHQETQYF
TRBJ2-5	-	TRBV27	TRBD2	TGTGCCAGCAGTTTATCTTCACTAGCGGGGGAGACCCAGTACTTC	CASSLSSLAGETQYF
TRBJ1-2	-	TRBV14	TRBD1	TGTGCCAGCAGCCAAGTTACAGGGGCCTATGGCTACACCTTC	CASSQVTGAYGYTF
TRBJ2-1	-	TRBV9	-	TGTGCCAGCAGCGTAGGGGGGAGCTACAATGAGCAGTTCTTC	CASSVGGSYNEQFF
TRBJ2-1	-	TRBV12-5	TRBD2	TGTGCTAGTGGTTTACTAACTAGCGGGACATACAATGAGCAGTTCTTC	CASGLLTSGTYNEQFF
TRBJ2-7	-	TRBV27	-	TGTGCCAGCAGTTCTGGCAGGGTTGCCTACGAGCAGTACTTC	CASSSGRVAYEQYF
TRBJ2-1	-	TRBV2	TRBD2	TGTGCCAGCAGCCAAAACAGACTAGCGAGGAACAATGAGCAGTTCTTC	CASSQNRLARNNEQFF
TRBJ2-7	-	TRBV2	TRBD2	TGTGCCAGCAGAGGGACTAGCGGGACCTACGAGCAGTACTTC	CASRGTSGTYEQYF
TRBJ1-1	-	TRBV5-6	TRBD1	TGTGCCAGCAGCCCAGGGGACAGGGACCTATATAGGGCTTTCTTT	CASSPGDRDLYRAFF
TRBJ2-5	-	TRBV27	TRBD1	TGTGCCAGCAGTCCGGGACAGATAGAGACCCAGTACTTC	CASSPGQIETQYF
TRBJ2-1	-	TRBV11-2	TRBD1	TGTGCCAGCAGCCTCCGATTACAGGGGGATGAGCAGTTCTTC	CASSLRLQGDEQFF
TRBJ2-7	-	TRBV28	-	TGTGCCAGCAGTTTAGCAGGATCCTACGAGCAGTACTTC	CASSLAGSYEQYF
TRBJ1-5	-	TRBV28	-	TGTGCCAGCAGAGTGGGGGCGGGGAATCAGCCCCAGCATTTT	CASRVGAGNQPQHF
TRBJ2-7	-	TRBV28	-	TGTGCCAGCAGCCCAGGGTTATCCTACGAGCAGTACTTC	CASSPGLSYEQYF
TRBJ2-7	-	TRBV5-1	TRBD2	TGCGCCAGCAGCTTGGCCCCGAGACTAGCGGACTCCTACGAGCAGTACTTC	CASSLAPRLADSYEQYF
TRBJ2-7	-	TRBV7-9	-	TGTGCCAGCAGTACCTCGCGCGGCAGGGACCCCTACGAGCAGTACTTC	CASSTSRGRDPYEQYF
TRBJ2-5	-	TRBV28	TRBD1	TGTGCCAGCAGTTTACGGGACAGGGGCAGAGAGACCCAGTACTTC	CASSLRDRGRETQYF
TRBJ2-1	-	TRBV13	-	TGTGCCAGCAGCCCCGATGGGATAGTACACAATGAGCAGTTCTTC	CASSPDGIVHNEQFF
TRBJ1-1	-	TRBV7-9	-	TGTGCCAGCAGCTGGAGACAGGACCAGGGGAACACTGAAGCTTTCTTT	CASSWRQDQGNTEAFF
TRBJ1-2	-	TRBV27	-	TGTGCCAGCAGTTTAAGGGGGTCTGAAGGTCATGGCTACACCTTC	CASSLRGSEGHGYTF
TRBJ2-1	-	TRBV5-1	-	TGCGCCAGCAGCCCATTTCAGACAGGGGAGGGCTACAATGAGCAGTTCTTC	CASSPFQTGEGYNEQFF
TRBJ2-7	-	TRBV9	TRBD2	TGTGCCAGCAGCGGCGTAGCGGGAGACCACGAGCAGTACTTC	CASSGVAGDHEQYF
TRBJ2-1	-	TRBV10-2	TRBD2	TGCGCCAGCAGTGAGTTGTCCTTCAGCGGGAGTTCCCCTTTCTCCTACAATGAGCAGTTCTTC	CASSELSFSGSSPFSYNEQFF
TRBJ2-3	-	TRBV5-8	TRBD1	TGTGCCAGCAGCATTGGGACAGCCGTCACAGATACGCAGTATTTT	CASSIGTAVTDTQYF
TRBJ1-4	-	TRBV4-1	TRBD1	TGCGCCAGCAGCCAAGACGGGACAGTTGCAACTAATGAAAAACTGTTTTTT	CASSQDGTVATNEKLFF
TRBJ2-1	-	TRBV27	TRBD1	TGTGCCAGCAGTTTATTTTGGGACAGCCGCTACAATGAGCAGTTCTTC	CASSLFWDSRYNEQFF
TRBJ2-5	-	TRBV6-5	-	TGTGCCAGCAGTTACGGGGGGGCAGAGACCCAGTACTTC	CASSYGGAETQYF
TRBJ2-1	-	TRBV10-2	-	TGCGCCAGCGGGGCCGGGCACCTTGGGCAGTTCTTC	CASGAGHLGQFF